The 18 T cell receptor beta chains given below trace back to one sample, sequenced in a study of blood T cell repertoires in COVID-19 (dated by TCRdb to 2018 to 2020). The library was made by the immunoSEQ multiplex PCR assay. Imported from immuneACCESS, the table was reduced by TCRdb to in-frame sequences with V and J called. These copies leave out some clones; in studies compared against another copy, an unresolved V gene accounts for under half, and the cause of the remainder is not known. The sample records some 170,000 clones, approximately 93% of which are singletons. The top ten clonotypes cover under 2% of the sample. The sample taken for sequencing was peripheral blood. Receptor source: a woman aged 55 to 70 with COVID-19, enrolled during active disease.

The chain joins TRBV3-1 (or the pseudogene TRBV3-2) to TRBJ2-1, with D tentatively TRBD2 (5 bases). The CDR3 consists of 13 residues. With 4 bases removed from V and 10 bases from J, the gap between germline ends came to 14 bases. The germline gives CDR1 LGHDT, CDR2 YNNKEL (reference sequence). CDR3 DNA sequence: TGTGCCAGCAGCCCCCGGCGGGCAGCCGAGCAGTTCTTC. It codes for CASSPRRAAEQFF.

The CDR3 is CASSLVWTEQETQYF. CDR3 DNA: TGTGCCAGCAGCTTAGTATGGACAGAGCAAGAGACCCAGTACTTC. The V gene is TRBV7-9, the J gene TRBJ2-5; tentative D call: TRBD1 (6 bases). Looked up from germline, CDR1 is SEHNR and CDR2 is FQNEAQ (reference sequence). V was pared by 1 base and J by 2 bases, with 11 bases between. The CDR3 runs to 15 residues.

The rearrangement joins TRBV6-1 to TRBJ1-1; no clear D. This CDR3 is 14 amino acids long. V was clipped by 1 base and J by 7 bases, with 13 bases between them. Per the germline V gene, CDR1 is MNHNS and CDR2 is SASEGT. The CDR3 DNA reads TGTGCCAGCAGTGAAGTCGAGGGTCTGGGTGAAGCTTTCTTT. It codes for CASSEVEGLGEAFF.

CDR3 coding DNA: TGTGCCACCAGCAGAGAGGGACAGATCACAGATACGCAGTATTTT. Encoded protein: CATSREGQITDTQYF. The chain employs TRBV15 and TRBJ2-3; 7 positions match TRBD1. The J segment lost 2 bases and the V segment lost 0 bases, leaving 2 bases of the junction unmatched. Germline V gives CDR1 LNHNV, CDR2 YYDKDF (reference sequence). This CDR3 is 15 amino acids long.

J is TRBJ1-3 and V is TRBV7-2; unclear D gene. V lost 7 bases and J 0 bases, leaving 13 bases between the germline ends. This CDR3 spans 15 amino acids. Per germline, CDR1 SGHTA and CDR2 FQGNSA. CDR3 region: CASTPSWASGNTIYF. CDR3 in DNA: TGTGCCAGCACCCCAAGTTGGGCCTCTGGAAACACCATATATTTT.

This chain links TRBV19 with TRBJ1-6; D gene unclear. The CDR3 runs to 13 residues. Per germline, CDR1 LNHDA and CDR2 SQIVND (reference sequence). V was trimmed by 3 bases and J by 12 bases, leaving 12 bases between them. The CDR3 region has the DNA TGTGCCAGTAGTATTCTCGGCGACATACCCCTCCACTTT. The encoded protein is CASSILGDIPLHF.

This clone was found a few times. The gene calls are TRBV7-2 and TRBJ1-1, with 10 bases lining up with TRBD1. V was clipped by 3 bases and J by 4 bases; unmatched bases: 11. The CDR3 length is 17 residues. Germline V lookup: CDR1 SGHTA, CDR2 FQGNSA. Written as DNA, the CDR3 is TGTGCCAGCAGCTTCCTTCCCCCGGGACAGGGGCGCACTGAAGCTTTCTTT. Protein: CASSFLPPGQGRTEAFF.

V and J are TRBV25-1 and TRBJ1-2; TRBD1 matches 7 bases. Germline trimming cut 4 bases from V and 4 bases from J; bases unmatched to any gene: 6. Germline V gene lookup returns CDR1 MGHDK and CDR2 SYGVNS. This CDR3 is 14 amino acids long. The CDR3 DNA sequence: TGTGCCAGCAGTGGTGGACAGGTACCCTATGGCTACACCTTC. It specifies CASSGGQVPYGYTF.

The CDR3 DNA reads TGTGCCAGCAGCCGTGACACCGCATATGGCTACACCTTC. This sequence encodes CASSRDTAYGYTF. V is TRBV5-6 and J is TRBJ1-2; no firm D call. Germline V gene sequence: CDR1 SGHDT, CDR2 YYEEEE. Trimming stripped 4 bases from V and 5 bases from J, with 12 bases between. CDR3 size: 13 residues.

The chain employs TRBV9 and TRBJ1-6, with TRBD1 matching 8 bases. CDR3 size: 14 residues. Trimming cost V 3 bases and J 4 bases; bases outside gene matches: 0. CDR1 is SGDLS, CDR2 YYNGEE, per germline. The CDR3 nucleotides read TGTGCCAGCAGCGGGACAGGGTATAATTCACCCCTCCACTTT. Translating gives CASSGTGYNSPLHF.

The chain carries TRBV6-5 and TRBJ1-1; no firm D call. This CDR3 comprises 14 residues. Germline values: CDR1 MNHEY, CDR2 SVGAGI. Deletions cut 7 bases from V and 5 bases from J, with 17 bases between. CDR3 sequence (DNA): TGTGCCAGCAAAGGAGTTTTTGAGGGAACTGAAGCTTTCTTT. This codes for CASKGVFEGTEAFF.

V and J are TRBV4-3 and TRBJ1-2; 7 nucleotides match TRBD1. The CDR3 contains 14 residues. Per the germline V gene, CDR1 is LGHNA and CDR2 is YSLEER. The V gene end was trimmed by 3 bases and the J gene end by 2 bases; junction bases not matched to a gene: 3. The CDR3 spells CASSQQTGNYGYTF. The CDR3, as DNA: TGCGCCAGCAGCCAGCAGACAGGGAACTATGGCTACACCTTC.

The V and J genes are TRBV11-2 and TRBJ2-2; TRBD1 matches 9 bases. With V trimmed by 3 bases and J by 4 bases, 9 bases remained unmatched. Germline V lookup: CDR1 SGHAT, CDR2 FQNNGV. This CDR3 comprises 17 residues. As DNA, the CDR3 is TGTGCCAGCAGCTTTTATCGGGGACAGGGTTCCACCGGGGAGCTGTTTTTT. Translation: CASSFYRGQGSTGELFF.

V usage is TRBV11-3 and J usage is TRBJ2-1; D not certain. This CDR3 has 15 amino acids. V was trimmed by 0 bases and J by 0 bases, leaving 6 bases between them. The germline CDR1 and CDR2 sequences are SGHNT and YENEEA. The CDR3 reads CASSLDPSSYNEQFF. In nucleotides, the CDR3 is TGTGCCAGCAGCTTAGATCCGAGCTCCTACAATGAGCAGTTCTTC.

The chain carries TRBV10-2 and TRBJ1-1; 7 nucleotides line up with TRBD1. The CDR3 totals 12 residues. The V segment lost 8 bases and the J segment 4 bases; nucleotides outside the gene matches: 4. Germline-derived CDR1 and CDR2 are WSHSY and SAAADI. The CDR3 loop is CASRGGGTEAFF. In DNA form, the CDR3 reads TGCGCCAGCCGAGGGGGCGGCACTGAAGCTTTCTTT.

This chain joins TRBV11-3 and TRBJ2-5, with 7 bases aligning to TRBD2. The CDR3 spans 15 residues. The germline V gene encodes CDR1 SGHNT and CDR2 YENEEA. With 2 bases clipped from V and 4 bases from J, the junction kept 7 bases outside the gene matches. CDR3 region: CASSLSSGVGETQYF. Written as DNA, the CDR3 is TGTGCCAGCAGCTTATCTAGCGGCGTTGGAGAGACCCAGTACTTC. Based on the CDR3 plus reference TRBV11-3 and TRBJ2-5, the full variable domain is EAGVVQSPRYKIIEKKQPVAFWCNPISGHNTLYWYLQNLGQGPELLIRYENEEAVDDSQLPKDRFSAERLKGVDSTLKIQPAELGDSAVYLCASSLSSGVGETQYFGPGTRLLVL.

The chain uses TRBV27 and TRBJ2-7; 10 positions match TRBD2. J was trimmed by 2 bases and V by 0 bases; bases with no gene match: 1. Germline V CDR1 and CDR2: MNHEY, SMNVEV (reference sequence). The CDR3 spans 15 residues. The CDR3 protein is CASSLSTSGPYEQYF. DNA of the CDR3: TGTGCCAGCAGTTTATCGACTAGCGGGCCCTACGAGCAGTACTTC.

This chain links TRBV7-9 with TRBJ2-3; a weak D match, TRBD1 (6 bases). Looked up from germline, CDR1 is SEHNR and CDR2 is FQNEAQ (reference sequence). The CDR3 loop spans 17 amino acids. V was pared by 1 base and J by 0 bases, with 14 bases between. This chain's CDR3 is CASSLGGHGPSTDTQYF. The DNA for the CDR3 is TGTGCCAGCAGCTTAGGGGGACACGGGCCTAGCACAGATACGCAGTATTTT.